This passage covers 19 T cell receptor beta chains from one sample sequenced in a study of blood T cell repertoires in COVID-19. Profiled with immunoSEQ multiplex PCR; TCRdb holds only in-frame clones, not every one. The sample holds over 400,000 clones; 75% to 90% are singletons and the top ten take 1.4%. The sequencing sample was made of peripheral blood. The receptors were sampled from a woman aged 25 to 39 with active or convalescent COVID-19.

The rearrangement links TRBV2 to TRBJ1-3; maybe TRBD1 (6 bases). Per germline, CDR1 SNHLY and CDR2 FYNNEI. V was cut by 11 bases and J by 4 bases, with 15 bases left in between. This CDR3 comprises 13 residues. CDR3 nucleotides: TGTGCCTTCCACAGGGACGTCGGAAACACCATATATTTT. It yields the protein CAFHRDVGNTIYF. Using reference TRBV2 and TRBJ1-3 for the parts outside the CDR3, the full variable domain is EPEVTQTPSHQVTQMGQEVILRCVPISNHLYFYWYRQILGQKVEFLVSFYNNEISEKSEIFDDQFSVERPDGSNFTLKIRSTKLEDSAMYFCAFHRDVGNTIYFGEGSWLTVV.

V and J are TRBV2 and TRBJ2-1; 12 positions agree with TRBD2. CDR1 is SNHLY, CDR2 FYNNEI, per germline. This CDR3 contains 14 residues. V gave up 6 bases and J gave up 8 bases; unmatched junction bases: 5. CDR3 residues: CASSSSGGAYEQFF. The CDR3 bases are TGTGCCAGCAGCTCTAGCGGGGGGGCGTATGAGCAGTTCTTC.

This rearrangement joins TRBV2 to TRBJ2-7; 9 positions match TRBD2. Per the germline V gene, CDR1 is SNHLY and CDR2 is FYNNEI. J was trimmed by 5 bases and V by 1 base; bases with no gene match: 9. The CDR3 covers 16 residues. The CDR3 region has the DNA TGTGCCAGCAGTGAAGTATTGTCTAGCGGGATCCACGAGCAGTACTTC. Its translation: CASSEVLSSGIHEQYF.

This CDR3 is CASSQETSGRAAGELFF. The CDR3 nucleotides are TGCGCCAGCAGCCAGGAGACTAGCGGGAGGGCGGCCGGGGAGCTGTTTTTT. This sequence joins TRBV4-1 and TRBJ2-2, with TRBD2 matching 14 bases. This CDR3 has 17 residues. Germline V gene sequence: CDR1 MGHRA, CDR2 YSYEKL. The V gene end was trimmed by 3 bases and the J gene end by 6 bases; junction bases not matched to a gene: 6.

This chain links TRBV5-1 with TRBJ2-7, with 10 bases identical to TRBD2. V trimming: 0 bases; J trimming: 3 bases; junction bases outside the gene matches: 3. Germline CDR1 and CDR2: SGHRS and YFSETQ. This CDR3 has 15 amino acids. In DNA, the CDR3 is TGCGCCAGCAGCTTGGGTAGCGGGGGGATCTACGAGCAGTACTTC. Its translation is CASSLGSGGIYEQYF.

The genes are TRBV3-1 (or the pseudogene TRBV3-2) and TRBJ1-2; D perhaps matches TRBD1 (5 bases). Trimming cost V 1 base and J 4 bases, with 7 bases left between them. Germline V gene sequence: CDR1 LGHDT, CDR2 YNNKEL (reference sequence). The CDR3 runs 13 residues. The CDR3 loop reads CASSQGGIYGYTF. CDR3 nucleotide sequence: TGTGCCAGCAGCCAAGGGGGCATCTATGGCTACACCTTC.

This clone was recorded only once. The V gene is TRBV2, the J gene TRBJ1-4, with a weak D call TRBD1 (6 bases). This CDR3 contains 15 residues. The germline gives CDR1 SNHLY, CDR2 FYNNEI. Trimming removed 4 bases at V and 8 bases at J, with 17 bases between. CDR3 sequence: CASSGNRAIGEKLFF. In DNA, the CDR3 is TGTGCCAGCAGTGGGAACAGGGCGATCGGCGAAAAACTGTTTTTT.

This rearrangement joins TRBV19 to TRBJ2-7, with 7 bases aligning to TRBD1. With 6 bases clipped from V and 5 bases from J, the junction kept 10 bases outside the gene matches. The length of the CDR3 is 14 residues. Germline V CDR1 and CDR2: LNHDA, SQIVND (reference sequence). The CDR3 loop reads CASSDNQQGNEQYF. For the CDR3, the DNA is TGTGCCAGTAGCGATAATCAACAGGGGAACGAGCAGTACTTC.

The chain has TRBV19 and TRBJ2-5; TRBD2 agrees at 7 bases. Trimming cost V 3 bases and J 1 base; bases outside gene matches: 8. The CDR3 spans 16 residues. CDR1 is LNHDA and CDR2 is SQIVND in the germline V gene (reference sequence). The CDR3 bases are TGTGCCAGTAGTATTGGGGTCGGACTAGTCCAAGAGACCCAGTACTTC. This codes for CASSIGVGLVQETQYF.

The gene calls are TRBV5-6 and TRBJ2-1; D gene ambiguous. Trimming shortened V by 0 bases and J by 8 bases, and 18 bases separated the two germline ends. CDR1 is SGHDT and CDR2 is YYEEEE in the germline V gene. This CDR3 comprises 16 residues. In nucleotides, the CDR3 is TGTGCCAGCAGCTTGGGCCCGTCGGAGCCCAGAGATGAGCAGTTCTTC. Protein product: CASSLGPSEPRDEQFF. The full variable domain, rest sourced from reference TRBV5-6 and TRBJ2-1, is DAGVTQSPTHLIKTRGQQVTLRCSPKSGHDTVSWYQQALGQGPQFIFQYYEEEERQRGNFPDRFSGHQFPNYSSELNVNALLLGDSALYLCASSLGPSEPRDEQFFGPGTRLTVL.

This chain joins TRBV5-1 and TRBJ1-2; D gene uncertain. The germline V gene encodes CDR1 SGHRS and CDR2 YFSETQ. V lost 3 bases and J lost 4, with 13 bases in between. The CDR3 is 14 amino acids. The CDR3 nucleotides are TGCGCCAGCAGCTCGGAGATGGGAGGCTATGGCTACACCTTC. Its protein is CASSSEMGGYGYTF.

This rearrangement joins TRBV6-5 to TRBJ2-6, with TRBD2 identical over 7 bases. J was trimmed by 2 bases and V by 2 bases; bases with no gene match: 0. The CDR3 covers 15 residues. Germline lookup yields CDR1 MNHEY and CDR2 SVGAGI. CDR3 residues: CASSYGRAGANVLTF. In DNA form, the CDR3 reads TGTGCCAGCAGTTACGGGAGGGCTGGGGCCAACGTCCTGACTTTC.

This clone was recorded only once. DNA of the CDR3: TGCGCCAGCAGTGACACTGTAGAGACCCAGTACTTC. It yields the protein CASSDTVETQYF. V usage is TRBV5-1 and J usage is TRBJ2-5; no clear D. Germline CDR1 reads SGHRS; CDR2 reads YFSETQ. V lost 5 bases and J lost 4, with 9 bases in between. The CDR3 loop spans 12 amino acids.

The chain links TRBV18 to TRBJ1-2; possibly TRBD1 for D (6 bases). The V gene's germline CDR1 is KGHSH and CDR2 LQKENI. V was cut by 3 bases and J by 5 bases, with 13 bases left in between. The CDR3 consists of 14 residues. CDR3 DNA sequence: TGTGCCAGCTCACCCAACCAACAGGGATATGGCTACACCTTC. Translation: CASSPNQQGYGYTF.

V and J are TRBV27 and TRBJ2-1, with 11 positions matching TRBD2. J was trimmed by 10 bases and V by 4 bases; bases with no gene match: 6. The germline CDR1 and CDR2 sequences are MNHEY and SMNVEV (reference sequence). The CDR3 is 14 amino acids. The CDR3 DNA is TGTGCCAGCAGTTCCGGGACTAGCGGACACGAGCAGTTCTTC. Translating it yields CASSSGTSGHEQFF.

The rearrangement joins TRBV27 to TRBJ1-1; no clear D. V was shortened by 6 bases and J by 2 bases, with 13 bases between the two germline ends. This CDR3 comprises 14 residues. In germline, CDR1 is MNHEY, CDR2 SMNVEV (reference sequence). Written as DNA, the CDR3 is TGTGCCAGCAGACCCCAGGAGGACAACACTGAAGCTTTCTTT. This gives the protein CASRPQEDNTEAFF.

V usage is TRBV28 and J usage is TRBJ1-1; D is uncertain. Trimming pared 1 base from V and 2 bases from J, leaving 8 bases between. CDR1 MDHEN and CDR2 SYDVKM come from the germline V gene. The CDR3 is made up of 14 amino acids. CDR3 sequence: CASSLFSGNTEAFF. CDR3 bases: TGTGCCAGCAGTTTATTTAGTGGTAACACTGAAGCTTTCTTT.

The rearrangement uses TRBV27 and TRBJ1-3; D is uncertain. Germline V gives CDR1 MNHEY, CDR2 SMNVEV (reference sequence). The CDR3 sequence is 13 residues long. V was pared by 5 bases and J by 9 bases, with 14 bases between. DNA for the CDR3: TGTGCCAGCAGTCCCCGGCGGGGAGGCACCATATATTTT. The encoded protein is CASSPRRGGTIYF.

The V gene is TRBV7-9, the J gene TRBJ1-2; 8 nucleotides align to TRBD1. Germline values: CDR1 SEHNR, CDR2 FQNEAQ (reference sequence). The CDR3 consists of 13 residues. The junction had 6 bases not matched to a gene; V was cut back by 5 bases and J by 7 bases. CDR3 in amino acids: CASSPTGESGYTF. CDR3 sequence (DNA): TGTGCCAGCAGCCCGACAGGGGAATCTGGCTACACCTTC.